This T cell receptor (beta chain) was sequenced during a study of blood T cell repertoires in COVID-19. The overall study: From T cells, B-cell-depleted T cells, or PBMCs came the material, which was cDNA or gDNA.

The CDR3 has 15 residues. Germline V gene sequence: CDR1 MNHEY, CDR2 SVGAGI. Losses at the gene ends were 8 bases for V and 7 bases for J; bases not matched to a gene: 11. Authors' methods: It was from reference gene primer amplification that nucleated cell counts were estimated. Data came from immunoSEQ multiplex PCR; TCRdb stores just in-frame clones and leaves some out. The D gene and trimming were derived from the DNA, and the V and J assignments and clone size from that table. The data contain some 400,000 clones, around 89% of them singletons. The chain carries TRBV6-5 and TRBJ2-2, with TRBD1 identical over 9 bases. The sequenced material came from peripheral blood. The sequence was obtained from a young man with active or convalescent COVID-19. CDR3 sequence: CASHRDRVRHGELFF. CDR3 in DNA: TGTGCCAGCCACCGGGACAGGGTTCGCCACGGGGAGCTGTTTTTT.